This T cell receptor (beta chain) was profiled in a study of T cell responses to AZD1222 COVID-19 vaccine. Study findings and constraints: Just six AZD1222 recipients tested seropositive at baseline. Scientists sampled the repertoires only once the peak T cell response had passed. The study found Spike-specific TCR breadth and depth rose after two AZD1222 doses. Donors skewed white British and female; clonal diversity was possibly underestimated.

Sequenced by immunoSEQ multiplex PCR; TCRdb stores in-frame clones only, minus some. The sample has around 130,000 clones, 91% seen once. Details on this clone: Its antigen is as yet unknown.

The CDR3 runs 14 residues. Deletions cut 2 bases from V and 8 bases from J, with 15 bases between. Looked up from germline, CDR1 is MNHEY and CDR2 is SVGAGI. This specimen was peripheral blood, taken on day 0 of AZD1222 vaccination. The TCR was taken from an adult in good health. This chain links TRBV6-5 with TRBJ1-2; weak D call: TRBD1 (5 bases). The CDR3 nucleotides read TGTGCCAGCAGTTACAGTGTAGGGGTATTCGGCTACACCTTC. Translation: CASSYSVGVFGYTF.